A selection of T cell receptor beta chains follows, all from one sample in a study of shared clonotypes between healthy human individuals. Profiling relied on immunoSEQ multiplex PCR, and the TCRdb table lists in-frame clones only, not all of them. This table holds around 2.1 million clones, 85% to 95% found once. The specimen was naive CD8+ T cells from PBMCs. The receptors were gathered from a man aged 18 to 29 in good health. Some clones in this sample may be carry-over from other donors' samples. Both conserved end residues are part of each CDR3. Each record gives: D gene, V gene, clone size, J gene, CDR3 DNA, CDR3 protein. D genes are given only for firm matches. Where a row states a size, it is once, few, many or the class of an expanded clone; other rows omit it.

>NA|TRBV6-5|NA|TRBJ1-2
TGTGCCAGCAGTTACGACCTGAGCGGCGGCTACACCTTC
CASSYDLSGGYTF
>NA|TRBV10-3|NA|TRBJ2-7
TGTGCCATCAGTGTAGGTTGGGAGCGGGACACCTACGAGCAGTACTTC
CAISVGWERDTYEQYF
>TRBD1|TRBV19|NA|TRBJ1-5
TGTGCCAGTAGTATTGACAGGGGGCTTGGCAATCAGCCCCAGCATTTT
CASSIDRGLGNQPQHF
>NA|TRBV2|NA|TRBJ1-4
TGTGCCAGCAGTGAAGGAGGGACTAATGAAAAACTGTTTTTT
CASSEGGTNEKLFF
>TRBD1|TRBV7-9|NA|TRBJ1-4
TGTGCCAGCAGCTTAACCACACAGGGGTATGAAAAACTGTTTTTT
CASSLTTQGYEKLFF
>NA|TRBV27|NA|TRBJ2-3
TGTGCCAGCAGACCTCCTACAGGTTCCACCCCAGATACGCAGTATTTT
CASRPPTGSTPDTQYF
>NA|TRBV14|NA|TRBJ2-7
TGTGCCAGCAGCCAATCACGGGGCTACGAGCAGTACTTC
CASSQSRGYEQYF
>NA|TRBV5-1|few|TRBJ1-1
TGCGCCAGCAGCTTGGCAGGGGAATCGGTAGCTTTCTTT
CASSLAGESVAFF
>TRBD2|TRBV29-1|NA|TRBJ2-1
TGCAGCGTCGGAGGGGTCGGGAGGGCCGATGAGCAGTTCTTC
CSVGGVGRADEQFF
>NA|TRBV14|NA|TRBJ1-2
TGTGCCAGCAGCCAAATGGCGAGCTATGGCTACACCTTC
CASSQMASYGYTF
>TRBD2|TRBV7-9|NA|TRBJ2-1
TGTGCCAGCAGCTTGGGACTAGGGGAGCAGTTCTTC
CASSLGLGEQFF
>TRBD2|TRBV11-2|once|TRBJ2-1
TGTGCCAGCCACAGAGGGGGGCGGGAGGGCTTTAACAATGAGCAGTTCTTC
CASHRGGREGFNNEQFF
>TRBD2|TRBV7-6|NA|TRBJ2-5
TGTGCCAGCAGCTCGGGGACTAGCGGGACCAACCAAGAGACCCAGTACTTC
CASSSGTSGTNQETQYF
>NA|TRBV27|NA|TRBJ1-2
TGTGCCAGCAGAAGGGGCAATGGCTACACCTTC
CASRRGNGYTF
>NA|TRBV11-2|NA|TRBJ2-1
TGTGCCAGCAGCTTATCCAGAAATGAGCAGTTCTTC
CASSLSRNEQFF
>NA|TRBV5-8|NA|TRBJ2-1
TGTGCCAGCAGCTTGGACACGGAAACAACCAATGAGCAGTTCTTC
CASSLDTETTNEQFF
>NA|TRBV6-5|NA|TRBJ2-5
TGTGCCAGCAGTTACCGGGACCCACTTTGGGAGACCCAGTACTTC
CASSYRDPLWETQYF
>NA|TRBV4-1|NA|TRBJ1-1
TGCGCCAGCAGCCAAGGGCTCGGCAGCTACACCACTGAAGCTTTCTTT
CASSQGLGSYTTEAFF
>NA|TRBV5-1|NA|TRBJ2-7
TGCGCCAGCAGCCCTGGACTGCGAGTCGGGACCTACGAGCAGTACTTC
CASSPGLRVGTYEQYF
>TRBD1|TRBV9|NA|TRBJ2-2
TGTGCCAGCGATCGGACAGGGACGAACACCGGGGAGCTGTTTTTT
CASDRTGTNTGELFF
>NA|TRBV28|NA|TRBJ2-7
TGTGCCAGCACCGCAATGAGCAGGGTTATCTACGAGCAGTACTTC
CASTAMSRVIYEQYF
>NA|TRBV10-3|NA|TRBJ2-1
TGTGCCATCGGGTGGGAGCAGTTCTTC
CAIGWEQFF
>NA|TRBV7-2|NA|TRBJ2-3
TGTGCCAGCAGTCTAGGGCACACGATCACGGATACGCAGTATTTT
CASSLGHTITDTQYF
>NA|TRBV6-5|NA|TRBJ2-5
TGTGCCAGCAGTTACTCTCAGGAGGGACAAGAGACCCAGTACTTC
CASSYSQEGQETQYF
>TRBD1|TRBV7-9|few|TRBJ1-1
TGTGCCAGCAGCAGGGGACAGGCGGAAGCTTTCTTT
CASSRGQAEAFF
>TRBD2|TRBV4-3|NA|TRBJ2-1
TGCGCCAGCAGCCTCAAGATGGGAGGGAATGAGCAGTTCTTC
CASSLKMGGNEQFF
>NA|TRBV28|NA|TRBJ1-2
TGTGCCAGCAGTACTCGACCCCGGGCCACGAGGCACTATGGCTACACCTTC
CASSTRPRATRHYGYTF
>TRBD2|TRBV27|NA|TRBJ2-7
TGTGCCAGCAGTTTATTGTCTAGCGGCTCCCCGTACGAGCAGTACTTC
CASSLLSSGSPYEQYF
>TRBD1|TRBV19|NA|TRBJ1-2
TGTGCCAGTAGTAGGAGGGACAGTAACTATGGCTACACCTTC
CASSRRDSNYGYTF
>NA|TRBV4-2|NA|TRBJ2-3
TGTGCCAGCAGCCAACGGGTGGGAGATACGCAGTATTTT
CASSQRVGDTQYF
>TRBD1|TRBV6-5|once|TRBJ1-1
TGTGCCAGCAGTTACTCGAATCCTGACAGGGAGACTGAAGCTTTCTTT
CASSYSNPDRETEAFF
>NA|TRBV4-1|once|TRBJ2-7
TGCGCCAGCAGCCATGAGGGTAGTGCCTACGAGCAGTACTTC
CASSHEGSAYEQYF
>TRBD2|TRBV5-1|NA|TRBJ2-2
TGCGCCAGCAGCTTGGACCTAGCGGGAGAATGGGCCGGGGAGCTGTTTTTT
CASSLDLAGEWAGELFF
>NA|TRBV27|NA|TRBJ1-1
TGTGCCAGCCGTTATCAGGGAGAAACTGAAGCTTTCTTT
CASRYQGETEAFF
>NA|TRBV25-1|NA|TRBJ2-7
TGTGCCAGCAGTGACGTCTACGAGCAGTACTTC
CASSDVYEQYF
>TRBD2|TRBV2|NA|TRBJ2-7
TGTGCCAGCAGTTCCCCGGGACTAGCCTCCGGATACGAGCAGTACTTC
CASSSPGLASGYEQYF
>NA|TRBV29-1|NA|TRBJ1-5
TGCAGCGTTAAACCCGGGGGAAAGAATCAGCCCCAGCATTTT
CSVKPGGKNQPQHF
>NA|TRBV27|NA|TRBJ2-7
TGTGCCAGCAGTTTCGGTGCGTCCTACGAGCAGTACTTC
CASSFGASYEQYF
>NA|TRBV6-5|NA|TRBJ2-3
TGTGCCAGCAGGCAGGATTTGACAGATACGCAGTATTTT
CASRQDLTDTQYF
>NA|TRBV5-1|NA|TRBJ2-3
TGCGCCAGCAGCTTCACGGGACGGAGCACAGATACGCAGTATTTT
CASSFTGRSTDTQYF
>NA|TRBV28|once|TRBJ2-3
TGTGCCAGCAGTTTAGTGGGACTGAACACAGATACGCAGTATTTT
CASSLVGLNTDTQYF
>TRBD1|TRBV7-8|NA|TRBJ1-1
TGTGCCAGCAGCCCCCTTTTGGCAGGGGGCCCTGAAGCTTTCTTT
CASSPLLAGGPEAFF
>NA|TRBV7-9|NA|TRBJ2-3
TGTGCCAGCAGCCCGCCTGGACCACATAACCCGGATACGCAGTATTTT
CASSPPGPHNPDTQYF
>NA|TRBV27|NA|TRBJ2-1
TGTGCCAGCACATCCAAGGGTATACTCTATGAGCAGTTCTTC
CASTSKGILYEQFF
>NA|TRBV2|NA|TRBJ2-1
TGTGCCAGCAGCTTCTCCTACAATGAGCAGTTCTTC
CASSFSYNEQFF
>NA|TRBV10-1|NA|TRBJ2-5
TGCGCCAGCAGTGACGTCGGGACACCCCAAGAGACCCAGTACTTC
CASSDVGTPQETQYF